This TCR beta chain is from a study of blood T cell repertoires in COVID-19. The CDR3 extends over 17 amino acids. Trimming removed 5 bases from V and 3 bases from J; junction bases left unmatched: 7. Germline values: CDR1 WSHSY, CDR2 SAAADI. In the source study's methods: Quantification of nucleated cells was approximated via reference gene primer amplification. Assay used: immunoSEQ multiplex PCR; TCRdb lists only in-frame clones, some missing. V, J and clone size derive from that table, while D and trimming were established from the DNA sequence. The sample includes roughly 190,000 clones, around 84% of them seen just once.

The source is a man aged 30-40 years with active or convalescent COVID-19. The sample was peripheral blood. The J gene is TRBJ2-3, the V gene TRBV10-2; 14 positions agree with TRBD2. CDR3 in amino acids: CASSTSRLAGGTDTQYF. The CDR3 DNA reads TGCGCCAGCAGTACAAGTCGACTAGCGGGAGGGACAGATACGCAGTATTTT.